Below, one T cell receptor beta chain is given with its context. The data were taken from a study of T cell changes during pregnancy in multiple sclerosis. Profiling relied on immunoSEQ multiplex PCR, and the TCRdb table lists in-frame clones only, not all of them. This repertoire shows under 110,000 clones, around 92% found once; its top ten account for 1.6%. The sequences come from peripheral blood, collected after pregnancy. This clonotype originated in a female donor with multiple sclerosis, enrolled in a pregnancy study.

The CDR3 loop reads CASSPFSAGGVNEQFF. In nucleotides, the CDR3 is TGTGCCAGCTCGCCTTTTAGCGCGGGGGGCGTCAATGAGCAGTTCTTC. The chain is built from TRBV18 and TRBJ2-1, with 8 bases lining up with TRBD2. V lost 6 bases, J lost 6 bases, and 13 bases stayed unmatched. There are 16 residues in the CDR3. Germline lookup yields CDR1 KGHSH and CDR2 LQKENI.